This passage covers 6 T cell receptor beta chains from one sample sequenced in a study of OX40 agonist ivuxolimab in advanced cancers. The data were produced by immunoSEQ multiplex PCR, yet TCRdb's version contains in-frame clones alone and is incomplete. The sample lists some 50,000 clones; 85% to 90% were seen once. Here the sequenced sample was CD4+ or CD8+ T cells sorted from blood, taken in a trial of the OX40 agonist ivuxolimab. The receptors were sampled from an adult with an advanced solid tumor such as melanoma, head and neck, liver or kidney cancer.

This CDR3 reads CASSLADSGGPFSTDTQYF. DNA of the CDR3: TGTGCCAGCAGCTTGGCCGATAGCGGGGGACCATTTAGCACAGATACGCAGTATTTT. V is TRBV5-4 and J is TRBJ2-3; 9 bases are a match to TRBD2. CDR3 length: 19 amino acids. Germline V gene sequence: CDR1 SGHNT, CDR2 YYREEE (reference sequence). V lost 0 bases and J lost 0; bases outside the gene matches: 11.

The rearrangement joins TRBV6-1 to TRBJ2-3, with D perhaps TRBD1 (6 bases). CDR1 and CDR2 (germline): MNHNS, SASEGT. V was clipped by 6 bases and J by 2 bases, with 12 bases between them. There are 14 residues in the CDR3. Here the CDR3 DNA reads TGTGCCAGCAGCGGAGGACAGTTCACAGATACGCAGTATTTT. It is translated as CASSGGQFTDTQYF.

This clone was observed at least ten times. This chain's CDR3 is CASTSSGVGTEAFF. CDR3 DNA: TGTGCCAGCACCTCGAGCGGGGTCGGCACTGAAGCTTTCTTT. The rearrangement joins TRBV6-6 to TRBJ1-1, with D uncertain. V was trimmed by 7 bases and J by 4 bases, leaving 16 bases between them. This CDR3 spans 14 amino acids. Germline assignment: CDR1 MNHNY and CDR2 SVGAGI (reference sequence).

Worth noting for this clone: One end of the junction fails to match germline, which may point to a read error. The chain combines TRBV7-8 with TRBJ2-7, with TRBD2 matching over 14 bases. From germline, CDR1 is SGHVS and CDR2 FQNEAQ. This CDR3 comprises 18 residues. This CDR3 reads CASSLSSGTSGSAYGQYF. The CDR3, as DNA: TGTGCCAGCAGCCTCTCGTCCGGGACTAGCGGGAGTGCCTACGGGCAGTACTTC.

This chain connects TRBV19 to TRBJ2-7, with 9 positions matching TRBD2. Germline loops: CDR1 LNHDA, CDR2 SQIVND (reference sequence). The J segment lost 2 bases and the V segment lost 6 bases, leaving 5 bases of the junction unmatched. The CDR3 loop spans 14 amino acids. The CDR3 bases are TGTGCCAGTAGCCCGAGACTAGCGGCCTACGAGCAGTACTTC. This gives the protein CASSPRLAAYEQYF.

V and J are TRBV5-6 and TRBJ1-3; perhaps TRBD1 as D (6 bases). The germline V gene has CDR1 SGHDT and CDR2 YYEEEE. Trimming left V 4 bases short and J 4 bases short, with 15 bases between. This CDR3 is built from 15 residues. CDR3 amino acids: CASSLTRQVGNTIYF. In DNA form, the CDR3 reads TGTGCCAGCAGCCTTACTAGACAGGTGGGAAACACCATATATTTT.